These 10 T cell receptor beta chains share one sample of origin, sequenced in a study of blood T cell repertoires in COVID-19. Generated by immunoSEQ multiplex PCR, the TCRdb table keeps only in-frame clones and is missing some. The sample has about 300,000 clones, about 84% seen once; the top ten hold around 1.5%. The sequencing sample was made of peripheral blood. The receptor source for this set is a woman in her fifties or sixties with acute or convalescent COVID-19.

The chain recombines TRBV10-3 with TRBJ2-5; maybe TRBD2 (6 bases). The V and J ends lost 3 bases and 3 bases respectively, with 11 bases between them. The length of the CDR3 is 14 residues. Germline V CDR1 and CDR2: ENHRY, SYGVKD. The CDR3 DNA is TGTGCCATCAGTGATGGTACTAGCAAAGAGACCCAGTACTTC. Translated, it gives CAISDGTSKETQYF.

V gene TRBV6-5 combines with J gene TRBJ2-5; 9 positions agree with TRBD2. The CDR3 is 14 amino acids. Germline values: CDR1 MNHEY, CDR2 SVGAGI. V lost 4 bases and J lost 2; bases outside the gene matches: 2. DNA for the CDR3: TGTGCCAGCAGTTCCCTAGCGGGGCAAGAGACCCAGTACTTC. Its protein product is CASSSLAGQETQYF.

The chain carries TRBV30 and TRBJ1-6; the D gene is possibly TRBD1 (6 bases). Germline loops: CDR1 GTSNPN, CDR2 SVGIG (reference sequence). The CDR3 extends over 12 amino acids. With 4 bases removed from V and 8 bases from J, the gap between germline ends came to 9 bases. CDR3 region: CAWTQGDSPLHF. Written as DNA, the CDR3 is TGTGCCTGGACACAGGGTGATTCACCCCTCCACTTT. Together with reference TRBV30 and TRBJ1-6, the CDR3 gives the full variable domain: SQTIHQWPATLVQPVGSPLSLECTVEGTSNPNLYWYRQAAGRGLQLLFYSVGIGQISSEVPQNLSASRPQDRQFILSSKKLLLSDSGFYLCAWTQGDSPLHFGNGTRLTVT.

This CDR3 is CASSPPPEAVGLRAKNIQYF. The CDR3 DNA reads TGTGCCAGCAGCCCTCCCCCTGAGGCAGTTGGACTTAGAGCCAAAAACATTCAGTACTTC. This rearrangement joins TRBV21-1 to TRBJ2-4; TRBD2 reflects the table's D call only, with no check against the DNA. TRBV21-1 represents a pseudogene. CDR3 length: 20 residues.

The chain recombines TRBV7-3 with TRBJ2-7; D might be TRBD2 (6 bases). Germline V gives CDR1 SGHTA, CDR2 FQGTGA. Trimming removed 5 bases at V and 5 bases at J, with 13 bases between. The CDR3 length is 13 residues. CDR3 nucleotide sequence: TGTGCCAGCAGCCGGGACTCATTCAACGAGCAGTACTTC. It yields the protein CASSRDSFNEQYF. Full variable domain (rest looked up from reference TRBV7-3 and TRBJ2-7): GAGVSQTPSNKVTEKGKYVELRCDPISGHTALYWYRQSLGQGPEFLIYFQGTGAADDSGLPNDRFFAVRPEGSVSTLKIQRTERGDSAVYLCASSRDSFNEQYFGPGTRLTVT.

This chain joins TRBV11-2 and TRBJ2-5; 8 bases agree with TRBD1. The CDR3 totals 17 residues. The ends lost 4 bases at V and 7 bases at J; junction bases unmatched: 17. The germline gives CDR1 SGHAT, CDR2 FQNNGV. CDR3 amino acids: CASSSPTSGQAAGTQYF. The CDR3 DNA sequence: TGTGCCAGCAGCTCTCCTACCTCGGGACAGGCCGCGGGGACCCAGTACTTC.

CDR3 DNA sequence: TGTGCCAGCAGTTACCAGGGGGCGAATCCAACTAATGAAAAACTGTTTTTT. Residues: CASSYQGANPTNEKLFF. The rearrangement joins TRBV28 to TRBJ1-4; 8 bases fit TRBD1. Germline V CDR1 and CDR2: MDHEN, SYDVKM. V was clipped by 4 bases and J by 0 bases; unmatched bases: 7. The CDR3 runs to 17 residues.

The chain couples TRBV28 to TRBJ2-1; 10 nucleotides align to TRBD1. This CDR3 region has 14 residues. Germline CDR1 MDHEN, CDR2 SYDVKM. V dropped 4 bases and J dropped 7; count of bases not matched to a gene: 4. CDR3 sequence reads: CASSSGQGWNEQFF. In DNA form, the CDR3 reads TGTGCCAGCAGTTCGGGACAGGGGTGGAATGAGCAGTTCTTC.

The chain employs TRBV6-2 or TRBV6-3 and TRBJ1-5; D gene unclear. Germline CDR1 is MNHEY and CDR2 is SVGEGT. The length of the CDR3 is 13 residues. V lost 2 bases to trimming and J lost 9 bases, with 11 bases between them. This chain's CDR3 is CASSYPPAGPQHF. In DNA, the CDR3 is TGTGCCAGCAGTTACCCCCCGGCGGGGCCCCAGCATTTT.

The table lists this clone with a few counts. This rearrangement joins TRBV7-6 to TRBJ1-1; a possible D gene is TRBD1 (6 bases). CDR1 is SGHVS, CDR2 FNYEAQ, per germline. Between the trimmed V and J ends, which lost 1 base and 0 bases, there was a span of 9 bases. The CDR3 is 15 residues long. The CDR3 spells CASSLGQALNTEAFF. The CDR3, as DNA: TGTGCCAGCAGCTTAGGACAGGCTCTGAACACTGAAGCTTTCTTT.